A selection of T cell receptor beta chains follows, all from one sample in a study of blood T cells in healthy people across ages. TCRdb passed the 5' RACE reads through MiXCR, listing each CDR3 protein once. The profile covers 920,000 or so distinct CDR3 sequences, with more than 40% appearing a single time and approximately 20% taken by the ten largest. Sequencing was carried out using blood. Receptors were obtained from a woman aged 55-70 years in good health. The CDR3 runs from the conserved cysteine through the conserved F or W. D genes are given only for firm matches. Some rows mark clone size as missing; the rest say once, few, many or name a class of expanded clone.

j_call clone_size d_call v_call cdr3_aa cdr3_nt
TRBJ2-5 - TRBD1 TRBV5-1 CASSIGQGETQYF TGCGCCAGCAGCATCGGACAGGGGGAGACCCAGTACTTC
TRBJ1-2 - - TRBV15 CATSRDLIATNYGYTF TGTGCCACCAGCAGAGATCTCATTGCTACTAACTATGGCTACACCTTC
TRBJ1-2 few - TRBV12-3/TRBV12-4 CASTRGGSLFYGYTF TGTGCCAGCACCCGGGGTGGCAGCTTGTTCTATGGCTACACCTTC
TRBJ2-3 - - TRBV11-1 CASSLVVSDTDTQYF TGTGCCAGCAGCTTAGTCGTTAGCGACACAGATACGCAGTATTTT
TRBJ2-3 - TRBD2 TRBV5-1 CASSTTSSGIATDTQYF TGCGCCAGCAGCACCACATCTAGCGGTATAGCCACAGATACGCAGTATTTT
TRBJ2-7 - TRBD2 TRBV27 CASSSPGLAGTHTAEQYF TGTGCCAGCAGTTCACCCGGACTAGCGGGGACACACACCGCAGAGCAGTACTTC
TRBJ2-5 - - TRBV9 CASSSSDGETQYF TGTGCCAGCAGCTCCAGCGACGGGGAGACCCAGTACTTC
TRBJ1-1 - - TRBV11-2 CASSPGEPEAFF TGTGCCAGCAGCCCTGGCGAGCCTGAAGCTTTCTTT
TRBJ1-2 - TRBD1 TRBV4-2 CASSQDPGQGVGYTF TGTGCCAGCAGCCAGGATCCGGGACAGGGCGTTGGCTACACCTTC
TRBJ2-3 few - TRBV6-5 CASSYNRGPTDTQYF TGTGCCAGCAGTTACAATCGGGGCCCCACAGATACGCAGTATTTT
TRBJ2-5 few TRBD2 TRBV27 CASSSHNSGTQETQYF TGTGCCAGCAGTTCCCACAATAGCGGGACTCAAGAGACCCAGTACTTC
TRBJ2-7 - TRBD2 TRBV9 CASSISSGSAGEQYF TGTGCCAGCAGCATATCTAGCGGGTCGGCCGGCGAGCAGTACTTC
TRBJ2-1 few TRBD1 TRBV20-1 CSARQGASSYNEQFF TGCAGTGCTAGGCAGGGGGCGAGCTCCTACAATGAGCAGTTCTTC
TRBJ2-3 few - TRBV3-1 CASSQVWRTDTQYF TGTGCCAGCAGCCAAGTGTGGAGAACAGATACGCAGTATTTT
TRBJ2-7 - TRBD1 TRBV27 CGAGQGADEQYF TGTGGGGCGGGACAGGGGGCTGACGAGCAGTACTTC
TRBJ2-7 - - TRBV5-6 CASSFEGDLSYEQYF TGTGCCAGCAGTTTCGAGGGGGACTTATCCTACGAGCAGTACTTC
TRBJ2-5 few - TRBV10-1 CASSESKAAYNEQYF TGCGCCAGCAGTGAGTCGAAGGCAGCCTACAATGAGCAGTACTTC
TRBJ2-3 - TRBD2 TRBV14 CASSQVLTSGRGTDTQYF TGTGCCAGCAGCCAAGTCCTCACTAGCGGGAGGGGCACAGATACGCAGTATTTT
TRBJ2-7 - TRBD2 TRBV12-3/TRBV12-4 CASRRGTSGSSYEQYF TGTGCCAGCAGAAGAGGGACTAGCGGGAGCTCCTACGAGCAGTACTTC
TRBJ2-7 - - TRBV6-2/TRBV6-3 CASRFGTNYEQYF TGTGCCAGCAGGTTCGGGACGAATTACGAGCAGTACTTC
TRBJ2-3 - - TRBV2 CASSEPGQLDDTQYF TGTGCCAGCAGCGAACCCGGTCAACTAGATGATACGCAGTATTTT
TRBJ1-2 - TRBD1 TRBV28 CASIQGQNGYTF TGTGCCAGCATCCAGGGACAGAATGGCTACACCTTC